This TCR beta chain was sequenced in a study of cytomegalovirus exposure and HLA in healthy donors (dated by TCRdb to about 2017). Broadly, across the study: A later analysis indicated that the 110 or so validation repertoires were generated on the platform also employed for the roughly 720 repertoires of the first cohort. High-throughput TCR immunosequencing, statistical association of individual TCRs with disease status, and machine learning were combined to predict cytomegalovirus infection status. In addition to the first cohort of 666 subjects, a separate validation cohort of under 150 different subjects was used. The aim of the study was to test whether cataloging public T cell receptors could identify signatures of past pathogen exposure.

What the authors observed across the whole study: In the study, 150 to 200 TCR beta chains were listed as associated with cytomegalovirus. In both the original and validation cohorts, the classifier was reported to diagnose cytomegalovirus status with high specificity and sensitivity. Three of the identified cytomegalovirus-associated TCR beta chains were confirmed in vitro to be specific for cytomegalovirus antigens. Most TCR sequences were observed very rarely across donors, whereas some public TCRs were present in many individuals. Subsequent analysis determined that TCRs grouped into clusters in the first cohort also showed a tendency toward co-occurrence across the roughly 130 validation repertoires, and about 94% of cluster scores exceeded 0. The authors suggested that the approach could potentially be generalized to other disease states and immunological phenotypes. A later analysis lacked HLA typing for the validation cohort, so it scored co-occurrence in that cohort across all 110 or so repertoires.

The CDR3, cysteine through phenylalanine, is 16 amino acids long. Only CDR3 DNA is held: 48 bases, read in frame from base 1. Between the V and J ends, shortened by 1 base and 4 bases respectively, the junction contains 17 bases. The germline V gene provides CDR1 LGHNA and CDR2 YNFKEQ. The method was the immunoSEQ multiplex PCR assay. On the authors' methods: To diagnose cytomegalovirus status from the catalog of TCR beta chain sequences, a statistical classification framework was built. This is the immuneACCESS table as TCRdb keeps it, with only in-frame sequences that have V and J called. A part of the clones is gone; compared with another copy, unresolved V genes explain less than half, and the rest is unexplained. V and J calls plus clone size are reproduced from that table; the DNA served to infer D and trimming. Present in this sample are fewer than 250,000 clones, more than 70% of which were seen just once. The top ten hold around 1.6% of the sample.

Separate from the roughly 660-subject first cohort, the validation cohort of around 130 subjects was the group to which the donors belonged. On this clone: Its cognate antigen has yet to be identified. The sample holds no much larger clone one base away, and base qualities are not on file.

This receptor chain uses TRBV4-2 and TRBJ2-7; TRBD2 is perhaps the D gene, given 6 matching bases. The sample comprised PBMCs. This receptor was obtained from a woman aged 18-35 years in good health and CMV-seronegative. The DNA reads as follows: TGTGCCAGCAGCCAAGCCTCGAGGGACTCGGGATACGAGCAGTACTTC. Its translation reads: CASSQASRDSGYEQYF.